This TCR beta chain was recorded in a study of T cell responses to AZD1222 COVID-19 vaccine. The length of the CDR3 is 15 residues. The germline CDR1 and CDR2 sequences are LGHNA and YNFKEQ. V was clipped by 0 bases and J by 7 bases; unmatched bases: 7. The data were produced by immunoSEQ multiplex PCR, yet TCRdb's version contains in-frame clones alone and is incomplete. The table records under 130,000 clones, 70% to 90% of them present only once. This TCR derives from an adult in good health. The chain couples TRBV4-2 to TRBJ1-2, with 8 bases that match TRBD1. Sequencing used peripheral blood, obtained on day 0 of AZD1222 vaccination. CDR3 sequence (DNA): TGTGCCAGCAGCCAAGAGCAGCAGGGGGCGTTTGGCTACACCTTC. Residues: CASSQEQQGAFGYTF.